Listed below are T cell receptor beta chains from one sample, sequenced in a study of blood T cells in healthy people across ages. TCRdb redid the calling of the 5' RACE reads with MiXCR, one entry per CDR3 protein. This sample yields 700,000 to 950,000 distinct CDR3 sequences, of which roughly 45% are seen a single time; roughly 19% belongs to the top ten. Sequenced sample: blood. Every receptor here comes from a woman aged 55-69 years in good health. CDR3s leave out the opening cysteine and the closing phenylalanine or tryptophan.

v_call cdr3_aa
TRBV9 ASSVGPAVKETQY
TRBV12-1 ASSFGCENTGELF
TRBV7-2 ASSFTPRGNQPQH
TRBV11-2 ASSLGGLASGYNEQF
TRBV7-2 ASSFRTQAQTQY
TRBV3-1 ASSQYRTLTNYGYT
TRBV3-1 ASSQANFEQF
TRBV7-2 ASSPFPGTGELF
TRBV3-1 ASSQPATIPTYEQY
TRBV27 ASSLSGSGTFNEQF
TRBV6-5 ASSFRTGASTDTQY
TRBV9 ASSPRTSTGELF
TRBV5-1 ASSLVSGLAGRNSYEQY
TRBV6-1 ASSDTGGAHYGYT
TRBV5-6 ASSSLGTLYEQY
TRBV7-9 ASSLALGRTSGTYNEQF
TRBV2 ASSEGKGGQTQY
TRBV6-5 ATTAGYNNEQY
TRBV15 ATSRERGFSYEQY
TRBV12-3/TRBV12-4 ASSKGLNTEAF
TRBV11-1 ASSLYGVNQPQH
TRBV28 AGSLLRRTATNEKLF
TRBV10-3 ATRPGQGVHEQF
TRBV29-1 SGHRGDTEAF
TRBV20-1 SARKTGGGTDTQY
TRBV7-6 ASSLATEDYEQY
TRBV12-3/TRBV12-4 ASSLRNSGLAGGFQF
TRBV7-9 ARRTSQSFMNTEAF
TRBV5-1 ASSSSSGSHEQF
TRBV20-1 SARDPTSEFYEQY
TRBV5-1 ASSWVAGGPAEQF
TRBV12-3/TRBV12-4 ASSPTGRKYGYT